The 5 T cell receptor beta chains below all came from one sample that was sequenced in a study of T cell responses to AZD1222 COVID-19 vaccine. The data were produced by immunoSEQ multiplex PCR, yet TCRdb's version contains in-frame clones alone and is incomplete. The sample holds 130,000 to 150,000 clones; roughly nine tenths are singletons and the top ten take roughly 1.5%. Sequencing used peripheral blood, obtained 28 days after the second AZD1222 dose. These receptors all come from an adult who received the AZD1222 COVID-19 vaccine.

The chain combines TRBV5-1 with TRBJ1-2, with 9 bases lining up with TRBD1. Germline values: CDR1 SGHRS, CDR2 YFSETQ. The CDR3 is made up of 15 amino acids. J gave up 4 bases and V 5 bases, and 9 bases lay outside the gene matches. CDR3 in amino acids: CASRPISTGGYGYTF. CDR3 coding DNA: TGCGCCAGCAGACCCATATCGACAGGGGGCTATGGCTACACCTTC.

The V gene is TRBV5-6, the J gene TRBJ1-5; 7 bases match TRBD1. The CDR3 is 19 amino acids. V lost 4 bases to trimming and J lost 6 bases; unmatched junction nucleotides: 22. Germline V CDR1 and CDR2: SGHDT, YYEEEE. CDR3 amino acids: CASSPQVIFRKGAIQPQHF. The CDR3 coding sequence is TGTGCCAGCAGCCCTCAGGTCATTTTTCGGAAGGGGGCGATTCAGCCCCAGCATTTT. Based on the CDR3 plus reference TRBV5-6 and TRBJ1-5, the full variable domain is DAGVTQSPTHLIKTRGQQVTLRCSPKSGHDTVSWYQQALGQGPQFIFQYYEEEERQRGNFPDRFSGHQFPNYSSELNVNALLLGDSALYLCASSPQVIFRKGAIQPQHFGDGTRLSIL.

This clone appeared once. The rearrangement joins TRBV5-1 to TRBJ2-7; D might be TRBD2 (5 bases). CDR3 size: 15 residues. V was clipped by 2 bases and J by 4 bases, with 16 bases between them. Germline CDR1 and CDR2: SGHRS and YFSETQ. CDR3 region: CASSLIPEVSYEQYF. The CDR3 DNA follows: TGCGCCAGCAGCTTAATCCCGGAGGTCTCTTACGAGCAGTACTTC.

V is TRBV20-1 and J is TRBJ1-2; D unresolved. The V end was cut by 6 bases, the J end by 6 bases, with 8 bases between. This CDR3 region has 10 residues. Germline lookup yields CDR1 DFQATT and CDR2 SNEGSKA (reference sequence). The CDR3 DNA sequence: TGCAGTGCAGGCTACAATGGCTACACCTTC. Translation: CSAGYNGYTF.

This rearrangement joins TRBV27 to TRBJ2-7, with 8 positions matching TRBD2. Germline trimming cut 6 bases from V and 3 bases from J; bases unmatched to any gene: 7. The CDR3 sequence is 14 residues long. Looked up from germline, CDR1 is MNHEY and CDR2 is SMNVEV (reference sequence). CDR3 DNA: TGTGCCAGCAGCCCATACCGGGGGGGCTACGAGCAGTACTTC. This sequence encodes CASSPYRGGYEQYF.